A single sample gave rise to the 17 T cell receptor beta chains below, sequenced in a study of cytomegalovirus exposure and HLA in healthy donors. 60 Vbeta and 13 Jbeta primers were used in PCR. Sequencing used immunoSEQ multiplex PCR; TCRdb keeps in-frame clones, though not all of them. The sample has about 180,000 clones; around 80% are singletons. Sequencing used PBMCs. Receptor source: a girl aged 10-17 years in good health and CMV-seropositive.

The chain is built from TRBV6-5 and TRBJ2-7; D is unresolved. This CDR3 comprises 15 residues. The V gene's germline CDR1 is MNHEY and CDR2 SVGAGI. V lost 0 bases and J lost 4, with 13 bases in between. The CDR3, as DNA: TGTGCCAGCAGTTACTCATATTTGGCCGATTACGAGCAGTACTTC. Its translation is CASSYSYLADYEQYF.

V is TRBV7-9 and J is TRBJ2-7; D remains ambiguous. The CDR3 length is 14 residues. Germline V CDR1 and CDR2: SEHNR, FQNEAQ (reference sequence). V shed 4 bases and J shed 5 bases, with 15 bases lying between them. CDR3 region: CASSSPGRSDEQYF. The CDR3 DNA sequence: TGTGCCAGCAGCTCACCGGGTCGGAGCGACGAGCAGTACTTC.

CDR3: CASSQGGVSNQPQHF. The CDR3 DNA is TGCGCCAGCAGCCAAGGGGGAGTCAGCAATCAGCCCCAGCATTTT. V gene TRBV4-1 combines with J gene TRBJ1-5, with unresolved D. This CDR3 comprises 15 residues. The V gene lost 1 base and the J gene lost 1 base, with 8 bases spanning the gap. The germline V gene has CDR1 MGHRA and CDR2 YSYEKL.

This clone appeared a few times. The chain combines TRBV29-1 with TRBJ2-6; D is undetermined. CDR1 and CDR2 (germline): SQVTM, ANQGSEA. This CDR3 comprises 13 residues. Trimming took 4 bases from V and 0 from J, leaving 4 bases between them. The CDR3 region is CSVAVSGANVLTF. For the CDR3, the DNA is TGCAGCGTTGCCGTCTCTGGGGCCAACGTCCTGACTTTC.

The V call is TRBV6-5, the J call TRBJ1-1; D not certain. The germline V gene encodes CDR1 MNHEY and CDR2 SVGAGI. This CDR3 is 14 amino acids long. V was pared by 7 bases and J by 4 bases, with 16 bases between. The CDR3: CASTSLGGRTEAFF. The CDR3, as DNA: TGTGCCAGCACCTCCCTAGGAGGGCGCACTGAAGCTTTCTTT.

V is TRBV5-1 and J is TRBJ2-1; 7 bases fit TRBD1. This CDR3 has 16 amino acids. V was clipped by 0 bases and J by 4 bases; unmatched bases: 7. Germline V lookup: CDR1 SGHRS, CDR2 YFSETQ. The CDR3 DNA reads TGCGCCAGCAGCTTGGGTGACAGGGAATATTACAATGAGCAGTTCTTC. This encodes CASSLGDREYYNEQFF.

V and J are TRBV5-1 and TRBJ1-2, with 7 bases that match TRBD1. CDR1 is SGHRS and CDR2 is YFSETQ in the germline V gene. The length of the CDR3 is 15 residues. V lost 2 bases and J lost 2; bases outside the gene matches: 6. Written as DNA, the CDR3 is TGCGCCAGCAGCTTCCGGGACAGATTAAACTATGGCTACACCTTC. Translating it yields CASSFRDRLNYGYTF.

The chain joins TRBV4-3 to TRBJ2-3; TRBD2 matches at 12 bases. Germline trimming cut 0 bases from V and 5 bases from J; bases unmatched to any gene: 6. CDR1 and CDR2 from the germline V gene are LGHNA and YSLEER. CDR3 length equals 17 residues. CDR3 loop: CASSQDGGLAGGDTQYF. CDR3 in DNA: TGCGCCAGCAGCCAAGATGGGGGACTAGCGGGTGGAGATACGCAGTATTTT.

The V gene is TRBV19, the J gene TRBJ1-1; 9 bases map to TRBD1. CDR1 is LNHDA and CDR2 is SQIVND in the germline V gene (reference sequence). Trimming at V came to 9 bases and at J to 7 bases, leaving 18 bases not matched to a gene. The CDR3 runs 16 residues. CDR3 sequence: CASSAGTGSFVGEAFF. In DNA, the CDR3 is TGTGCCAGCAGCGCCGGGACAGGGAGTTTTGTCGGTGAAGCTTTCTTT. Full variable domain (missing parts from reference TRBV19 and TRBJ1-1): DGGITQSPKYLFRKEGQNVTLSCEQNLNHDAMYWYRQDPGQGLRLIYYSQIVNDFQKGDIAEGYSVSREKKESFPLTVTSAQKNPTAFYLCASSAGTGSFVGEAFFGQGTRLTVV.

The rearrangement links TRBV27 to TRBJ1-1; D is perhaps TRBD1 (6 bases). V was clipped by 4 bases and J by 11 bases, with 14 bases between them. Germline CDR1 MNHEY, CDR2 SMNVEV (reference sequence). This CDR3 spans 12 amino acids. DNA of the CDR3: TGTGCCAGCAGTTCCCGAGGGAGGGGGGCTTTCTTT. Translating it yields CASSSRGRGAFF.

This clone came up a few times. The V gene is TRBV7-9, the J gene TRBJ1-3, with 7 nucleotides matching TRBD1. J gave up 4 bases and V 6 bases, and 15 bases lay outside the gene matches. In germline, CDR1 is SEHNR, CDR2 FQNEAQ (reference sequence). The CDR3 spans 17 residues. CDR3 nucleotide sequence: TGTGCCAGCAGACCTCGGGACAGCGCCCTGGGGGGAAACACCATATATTTT. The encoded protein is CASRPRDSALGGNTIYF.

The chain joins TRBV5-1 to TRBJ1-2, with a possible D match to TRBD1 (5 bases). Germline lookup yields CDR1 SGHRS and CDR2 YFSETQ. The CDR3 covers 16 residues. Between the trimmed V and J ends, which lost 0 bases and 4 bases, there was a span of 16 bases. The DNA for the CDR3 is TGCGCCAGCAGCTTGGGAAGTTGGCGGGGACTCTATGGCTACACCTTC. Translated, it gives CASSLGSWRGLYGYTF.

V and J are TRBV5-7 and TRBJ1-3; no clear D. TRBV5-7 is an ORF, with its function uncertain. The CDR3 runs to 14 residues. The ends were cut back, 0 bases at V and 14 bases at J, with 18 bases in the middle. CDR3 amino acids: CASSLGQPFTSVYF. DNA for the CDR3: TGTGCCAGCAGCTTGGGACAACCATTTACGTCCGTATATTTT.

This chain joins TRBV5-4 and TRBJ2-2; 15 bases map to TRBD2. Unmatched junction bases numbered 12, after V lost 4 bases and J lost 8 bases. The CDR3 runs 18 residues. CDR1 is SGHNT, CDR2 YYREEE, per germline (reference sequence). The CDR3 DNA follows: TGTGCCAGCAGCCCAGTTTCCAGGACTAGCGGGAGGGGAGGGGAGCTGTTTTTT. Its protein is CASSPVSRTSGRGGELFF.

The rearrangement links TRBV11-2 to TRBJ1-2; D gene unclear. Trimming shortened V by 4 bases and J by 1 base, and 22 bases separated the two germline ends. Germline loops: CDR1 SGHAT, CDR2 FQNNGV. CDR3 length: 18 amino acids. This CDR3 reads CASSSRNLGLIFNYGYTF. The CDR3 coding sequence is TGTGCCAGCAGCTCTCGAAACTTAGGACTGATCTTTAACTATGGCTACACCTTC.

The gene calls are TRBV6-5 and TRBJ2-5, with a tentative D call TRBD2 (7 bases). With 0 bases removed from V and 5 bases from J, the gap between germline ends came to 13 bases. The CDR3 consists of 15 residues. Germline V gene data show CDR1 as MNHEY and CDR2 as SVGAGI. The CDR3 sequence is CASSYSLGGAETQYF. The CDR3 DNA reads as TGTGCCAGCAGTTACTCCCTAGGGGGGGCTGAGACCCAGTACTTC.

CDR3 amino acids: CASSQEPDRANQPQHF. The CDR3 DNA sequence: TGCGCCAGCAGCCAAGAGCCCGACAGGGCCAATCAGCCCCAGCATTTT. V is TRBV4-1 and J is TRBJ1-5, with 7 nucleotides matching TRBD1. Germline loops: CDR1 MGHRA, CDR2 YSYEKL. J was trimmed by 3 bases and V by 0 bases; bases with no gene match: 5. This CDR3 has 16 residues.